These T cell receptor beta chains were read from a single sample in a study of circulating CD8 cells and anti-PD-1 response in melanoma. TCRdb re-called the reads through MiXCR, storing one row per CDR3 protein. The table has approximately 500 distinct CDR3 sequences, roughly 11% seen once. The sample in question was CD8+ T cells from PBMCs, obtained at baseline or after one month of anti-PD-1 therapy (not recorded which). These receptor sequences come from a human donor with melanoma. The CDR3 runs from the conserved cysteine through the conserved F or W. Fields, in order: clone size, D gene, J gene, V gene, CDR3 DNA, CDR3 protein. A D gene is named only where the DNA matches it firmly. Where a row states a size, it is once, few, many or the class of an expanded clone; other rows omit it.

. TRBD2 TRBJ2-3 TRBV19 TGTGCCAGTAGTATGGCTAGCGGTAGCACAGATACGCAGTATTTT CASSMASGSTDTQYF
once . TRBJ1-1 TRBV28 TGTGCCAGCAGTGTGCCCTACGGAGGCACTGAAGCTTTCTTT CASSVPYGGTEAFF
medium-sized . TRBJ2-1 TRBV6-6 TGTGCCAGCAGTTACTCGATGATAGAATCCTCCTACAATGAGCAGTTCTTC CASSYSMIESSYNEQFF
. . TRBJ1-1 TRBV19 TGTGCCAGTCGAACCGGAGGCACTGAAGCTTTCTTT CASRTGGTEAFF
medium-sized . TRBJ2-7 TRBV4-3 TGCGCCAGCAGCCAAGATCAACGGGGCTACGAGCAGTACTTC CASSQDQRGYEQYF
. TRBD2 TRBJ2-2 TRBV29-1 TGCAGCGTTCCCGGGGTCGGGAGGGCCACCGGGGAGCTGTTTTTT CSVPGVGRATGELFF
medium-sized . TRBJ2-7 TRBV27 TGTGCCAGCAGTCTAACCAGGGGAGAAAGGTTCTACGAGCAGTACTTC CASSLTRGERFYEQYF
medium-sized . TRBJ1-2 TRBV4-1 TGCGCCAGCAGCCAAGATTGGTCCGACTATGGCTACACCTTC CASSQDWSDYGYTF
medium-sized TRBD1 TRBJ2-2 TRBV24-1 TGTGCCACCAGTGATTTGGGGGACAGCGCGAACACCGGGGAGCTGTTTTTT CATSDLGDSANTGELFF
medium-sized . TRBJ2-4 TRBV19 TGTGCCAGTAGTATGGGGTCGGGGAATCAAAACATTCAGTACTTC CASSMGSGNQNIQYF
medium-sized TRBD2 TRBJ2-5 TRBV2 TGTGCCTGCAGTGAAGAAGGGACTAGTTTAGAGACCCAGTACTTC CACSEEGTSLETQYF
medium-sized TRBD1 TRBJ1-1 TRBV27 TGTGCCAGCAGTTTGACAGGGAGTGATGAAGCTTTCTTT CASSLTGSDEAFF
large . TRBJ2-1 TRBV29-1 TGCAGCGTCGGAGGTCGCCACACCAAGTCCTACAATGAGCAGTTCTTC CSVGGRHTKSYNEQFF
. . TRBJ1-2 TRBV19 TGTGCCAGTAGTATTTCAGATCGTGGCTACACCTTC CASSISDRGYTF
medium-sized . TRBJ1-4 TRBV27 TGTGCCAGCAGTTTATCTCGCAGGGGAGGATTTGAACTGTTTTTT CASSLSRRGGFELFF
medium-sized TRBD2 TRBJ2-1 TRBV19 TGTGCCAGTAGCCCGTCTAGCGGGAGTTTTTACAATGAGCAGTTCTTC CASSPSSGSFYNEQFF
medium-sized . TRBJ2-7 TRBV6-1 TGTGCCAGCAGACTTACACAACTGCCCTCCTACGAGCAGTACTTC CASRLTQLPSYEQYF
medium-sized . TRBJ2-1 TRBV11-2 TGTGCCAGCGCGGCTGCCAATGAGCAGTTCTTC CASAAANEQFF
medium-sized . TRBJ2-1 TRBV21-1 TGTGCCAGCAGCAAAGACTCTAGCGGAAGCTCCTACAATGAGCAGTTCTTC CASSKDSSGSSYNEQFF
. TRBD2 TRBJ2-7 TRBV20-1 TGCAGTGCTAGAGCGGTGGGGACTAGCGGCTACAAGAAGTACTTC CSARAVGTSGYKKYF
. TRBD2 TRBJ2-5 TRBV28 TGTGCCAGCACCAGCGGGAGGGAGACCCAGTACTTC CASTSGRETQYF
medium-sized TRBD2 TRBJ2-1 TRBV6-5 TGTGCCAGCAGTTACTTGGGACTAGCGGAGTACAATGAGCAGTTCTTC CASSYLGLAEYNEQFF
large . TRBJ2-7 TRBV19 TGTGCCAGTAGTATCAGCGACGGCAGCTACTACGAGCAGTACTTC CASSISDGSYYEQYF
medium-sized . TRBJ2-2 TRBV19 TGTGCCAGTAGTCAACTAGCAGGAGCGAACACCGGGGAGCTGTTTTTT CASSQLAGANTGELFF
. TRBD2 TRBJ2-1 TRBV19 TGTGCCAGTAGTATAGACGAGCGGGGGGACTCCCACAATGAGCAGTTCTTC CASSIDERGDSHNEQFF
medium-sized TRBD2 TRBJ2-3 TRBV10-3 TGTGCCATCAGTGAGTCGAGCTCGCTAGCGGGGCCTCCGGTAAGCACAGATACGCAGTATTTT CAISESSSLAGPPVSTDTQYF
medium-sized . TRBJ2-3 TRBV19 TGTGCCAGTAGTATCGAAGTCACAGATACGCAGTATTTT CASSIEVTDTQYF
medium-sized . TRBJ2-1 TRBV28 TGTGCCAGCAATTTTGGAACAGGAGGAATGAATGAGCAGTTCTTC CASNFGTGGMNEQFF
medium-sized . TRBJ2-5 TRBV7-3 TGTGCCAGCAGCTTAAACGGGGGGCGACCCGATGGGGAGACCCAGTACTTC CASSLNGGRPDGETQYF
medium-sized . TRBJ2-3 TRBV27 TGTGCCAGCAGTTTAGCGATTTTTGACACAGATACGCAGTATTTT CASSLAIFDTDTQYF
medium-sized . TRBJ2-7 TRBV4-1 TGCGCCAGCAGCCAAGACGCCGCGAACTACGAGCAGTACTTC CASSQDAANYEQYF
medium-sized . TRBJ2-1 TRBV20-1 TGCAGTGCTAGAGATGACGGGAGCGGAAATGAGCAGTTCTTC CSARDDGSGNEQFF
medium-sized . TRBJ1-2 TRBV30 TGTGCCTGGGAAAAGGCGGCCGATGGCTACACCTTC CAWEKAADGYTF
medium-sized TRBD1 TRBJ2-1 TRBV28 TGTGCCAGCAGCCACCCCGGCAGGGGGATAGATGAGCAGTTCTTC CASSHPGRGIDEQFF
large TRBD2 TRBJ2-2 TRBV5-5 TGTGCCAGCAGCTCTAGACTAGCCCCGGACACCGGGGAGCTGTTTTTT CASSSRLAPDTGELFF
medium-sized . TRBJ2-7 TRBV12-3/TRBV12-4 TGTGCCAGCAGTCTTAGGGGGGGCGGCTCCTACGAGCAGTACTTC CASSLRGGGSYEQYF
large . TRBJ2-1 TRBV6-4 TGTGCCAGCAGTGAAGGGGACAACAATGAGCAGTTCTTC CASSEGDNNEQFF
few TRBD1 TRBJ1-2 TRBV2 TGTGCCAGCAGAGGTACAGGGGGCAATAACTATGGCTACACCTTC CASRGTGGNNYGYTF
medium-sized TRBD2 TRBJ2-3 TRBV19 TGTGCCAGTAGTTCCGGGACTAGCGTCACAGATACGCAGTATTTT CASSSGTSVTDTQYF
large . TRBJ2-2 TRBV19 TGTGCCAGTATTGTGACCGGGACCTCCGGGGAGCTGTTTTTT CASIVTGTSGELFF
large . TRBJ2-7 TRBV20-1 TGCAGTGCCTTAGTTAGGGGCTACGAGCAGTACTTC CSALVRGYEQYF
once . TRBJ1-1 TRBV19 TGTGCCAGCGGCCCCGGGACGGAGGAAGCTTTCTTT CASGPGTEEAFF
. . TRBJ1-5 TRBV12-3/TRBV12-4 TGTGCCAGCAGCGCTGGAGGGGGGCAGGCCCAGCATTTT CASSAGGGQAQHF
medium-sized . TRBJ1-2 TRBV20-1 TGCAGTGCTCTTGGGAGCTCAGAGGATGGCTACACCTTC CSALGSSEDGYTF
large TRBD2 TRBJ2-5 TRBV7-3 TGTGCCAGCAGCTTAACTGGATGGACTAGCGGGGAGACCCAGTACTTC CASSLTGWTSGETQYF
medium-sized . TRBJ2-3 TRBV27 TGTGCCAGCAGTTGGGGATCTTATACAGATACGCAGTATTTT CASSWGSYTDTQYF
medium-sized TRBD2 TRBJ2-5 TRBV24-1 TGTGCCACCAGTGAGCGGACTAGCGGAGTTGAGACCCAGTACTTC CATSERTSGVETQYF
. . TRBJ2-1 TRBV27 TGTGCCAGCAGGCGGAAGGGAGTCTTGAGATACAATGAGCAGTTCTTC CASRRKGVLRYNEQFF
large . TRBJ2-7 TRBV10-3 TGTGCCATCAGACCAGAGGAGGCCATCTACGAGCAGTACTTC CAIRPEEAIYEQYF
medium-sized . TRBJ2-6 TRBV28 TGTGCCAGCAGTTCGGCGGCGGGAGGGGCCAACGTCCTGACTTTC CASSSAAGGANVLTF
medium-sized . TRBJ2-7 TRBV19 TGTGCCAGTAGTATAGATCTGGGGAGCTCCTACGAGCAGTACTTC CASSIDLGSSYEQYF
large . TRBJ1-2 TRBV9 TGTGCCAGCAGCGTAGGGGGTTATGGCTACACCTTC CASSVGGYGYTF
. TRBD1 TRBJ2-1 TRBV20-1 TGCAGTGCTAGGGACAGGCCCACATACAATGAGCAGTTCTTC CSARDRPTYNEQFF
medium-sized . TRBJ2-7 TRBV5-1 TGCGCCAGCAGCTTGGGACAGGATGAGTACTTC CASSLGQDEYF